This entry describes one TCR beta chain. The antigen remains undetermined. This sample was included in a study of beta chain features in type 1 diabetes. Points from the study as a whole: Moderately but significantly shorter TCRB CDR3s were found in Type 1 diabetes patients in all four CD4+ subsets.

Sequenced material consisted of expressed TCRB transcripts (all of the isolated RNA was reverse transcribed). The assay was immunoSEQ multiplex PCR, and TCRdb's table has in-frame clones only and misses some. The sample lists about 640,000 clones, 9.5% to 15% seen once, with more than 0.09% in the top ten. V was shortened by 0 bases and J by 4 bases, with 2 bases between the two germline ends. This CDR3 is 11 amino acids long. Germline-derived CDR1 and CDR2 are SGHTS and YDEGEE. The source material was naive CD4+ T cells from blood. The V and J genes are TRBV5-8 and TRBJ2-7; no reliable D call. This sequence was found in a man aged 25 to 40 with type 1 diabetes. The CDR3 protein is CASSLEYEQYF. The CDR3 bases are TGTGCCAGCAGCTTGGAGTACGAGCAGTACTTC.